Listed below are T cell receptor beta chains from one sample, sequenced in a study of T cell repertoires in cytomegalovirus infection. These TCRs are of unknown antigen specificity. TCRdb reanalysed the reads using MiXCR and keeps one entry per CDR3 protein. The table lists tens of thousands of distinct CDR3 sequences, over 15% of them singletons. Sequences were derived from CD8+ T cells from cultured PBMCs, sampled from culture after CMV antigen stimulation. Every receptor here comes from a human donor in good health (CMV status not recorded). Some clones in this sample may be carry-over from other donors' samples. Each CDR3 is given with its conserved first and last residue. A D gene is named only where the DNA matches it firmly.

cdr3_aa d_call j_call v_call
CSAPRGAEQETQYF NA TRBJ2-5 TRBV29-1
CASSSSGKANEQFF TRBD2 TRBJ2-1 TRBV28
CASSQDRTGPVYEQYF TRBD1 TRBJ2-7 TRBV4-3
CASSLSGGRGHEQYF TRBD2 TRBJ2-7 TRBV7-8
CASSLRINYGYTF NA TRBJ1-2 TRBV12-3/TRBV12-4
CASSSQEVWEPNYEQYF NA TRBJ2-7 TRBV7-9
CASSRGIVRDQPQHF NA TRBJ1-5 TRBV7-8
CASSLAGTANYGYTF TRBD1 TRBJ1-2 TRBV7-8
CASSYREGRDRDTQYF TRBD2 TRBJ2-3 TRBV12-3/TRBV12-4
CASSLRGTENQPQHF NA TRBJ1-5 TRBV7-2
CASSLEGQGTGEKLFF TRBD1 TRBJ1-4 TRBV7-2
CASSGTGYTDTQYF TRBD1 TRBJ2-3 TRBV7-2
CASSPRQAQCYGYTF NA TRBJ1-2 TRBV11-3
CASSLGIAGGVTDTQYF TRBD2 TRBJ2-3 TRBV7-2
CASSLGKSLTNTEAFF NA TRBJ1-1 TRBV7-9